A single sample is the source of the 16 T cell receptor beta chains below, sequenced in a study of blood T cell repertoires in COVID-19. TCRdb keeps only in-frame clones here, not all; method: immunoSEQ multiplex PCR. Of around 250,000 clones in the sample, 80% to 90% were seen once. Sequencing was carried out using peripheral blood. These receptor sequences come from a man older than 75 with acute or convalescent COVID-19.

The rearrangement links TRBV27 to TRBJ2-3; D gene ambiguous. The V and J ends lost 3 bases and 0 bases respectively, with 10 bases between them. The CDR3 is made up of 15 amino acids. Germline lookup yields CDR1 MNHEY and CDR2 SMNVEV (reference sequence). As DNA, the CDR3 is TGTGCCAGCAGTTTCAGCGTACTAAGCACAGATACGCAGTATTTT. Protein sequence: CASSFSVLSTDTQYF.

Written as DNA, the CDR3 is TGTGCCAGCAGCAAATCGGGTGCAGATACGCAGTATTTT. Its protein product is CASSKSGADTQYF. V gene TRBV7-9 combines with J gene TRBJ2-3, with no clear D. The CDR3 has 13 amino acids. In germline, CDR1 is SEHNR, CDR2 FQNEAQ (reference sequence). Trimming shortened V by 5 bases and J by 4 bases, and 10 bases separated the two germline ends.

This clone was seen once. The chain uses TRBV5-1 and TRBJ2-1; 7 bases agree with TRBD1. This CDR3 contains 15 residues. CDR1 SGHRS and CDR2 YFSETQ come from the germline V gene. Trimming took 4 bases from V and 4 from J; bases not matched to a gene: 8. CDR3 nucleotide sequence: TGCGCCAGCAGCCAACGGACAGGACGTTACAATGAGCAGTTCTTC. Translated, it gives CASSQRTGRYNEQFF.

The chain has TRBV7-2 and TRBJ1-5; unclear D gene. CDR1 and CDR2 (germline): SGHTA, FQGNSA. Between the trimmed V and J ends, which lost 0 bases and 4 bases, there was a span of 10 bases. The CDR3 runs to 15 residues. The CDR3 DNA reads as TGTGCCAGCAGCTTAGCGCGTCAGCGGAATCAGCCCCAGCATTTT. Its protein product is CASSLARQRNQPQHF.

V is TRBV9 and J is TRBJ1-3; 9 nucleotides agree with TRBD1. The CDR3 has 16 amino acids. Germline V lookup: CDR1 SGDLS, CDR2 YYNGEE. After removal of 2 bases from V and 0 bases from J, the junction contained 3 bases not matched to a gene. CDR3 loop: CASSVMTGGSGNTIYF. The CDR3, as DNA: TGTGCCAGCAGCGTGATGACAGGGGGCTCTGGAAACACCATATATTTT.

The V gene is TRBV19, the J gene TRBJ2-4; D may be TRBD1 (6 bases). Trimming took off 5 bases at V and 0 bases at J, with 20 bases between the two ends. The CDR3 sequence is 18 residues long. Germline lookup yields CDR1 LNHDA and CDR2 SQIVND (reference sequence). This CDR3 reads CASSPDLQGRGAKNIQYF. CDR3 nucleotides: TGTGCCAGTAGTCCGGACCTACAGGGTAGAGGAGCCAAAAACATTCAGTACTTC. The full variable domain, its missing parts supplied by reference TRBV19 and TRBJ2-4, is DGGITQSPKYLFRKEGQNVTLSCEQNLNHDAMYWYRQDPGQGLRLIYYSQIVNDFQKGDIAEGYSVSREKKESFPLTVTSAQKNPTAFYLCASSPDLQGRGAKNIQYFGAGTRLSVL.

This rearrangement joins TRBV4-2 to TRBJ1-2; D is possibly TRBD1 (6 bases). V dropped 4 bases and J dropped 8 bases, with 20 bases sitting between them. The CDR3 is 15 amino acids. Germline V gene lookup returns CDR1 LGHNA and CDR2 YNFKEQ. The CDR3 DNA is TGTGCCAGCAGCCGACCGGACAGACCAAATGAGGGCTACACCTTC. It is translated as CASSRPDRPNEGYTF.

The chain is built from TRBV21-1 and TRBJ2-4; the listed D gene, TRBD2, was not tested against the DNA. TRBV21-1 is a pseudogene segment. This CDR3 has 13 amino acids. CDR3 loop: CASIEDYGVIQYF. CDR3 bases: TGTGCCAGCATTGAAGACTACGGTGTGATTCAGTACTTC.

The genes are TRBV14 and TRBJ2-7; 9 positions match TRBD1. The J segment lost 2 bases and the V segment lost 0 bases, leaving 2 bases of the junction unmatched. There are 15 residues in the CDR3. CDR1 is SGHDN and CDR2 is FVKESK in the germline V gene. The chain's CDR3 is CASSQDRDRAYEQYF. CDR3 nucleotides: TGTGCCAGCAGCCAAGATCGGGACAGGGCCTACGAGCAGTACTTC. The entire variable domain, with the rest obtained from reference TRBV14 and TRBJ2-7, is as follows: EAGVTQFPSHSVIEKGQTVTLRCDPISGHDNLYWYRRVMGKEIKFLLHFVKESKQDESGMPNNRFLAERTGGTYSTLKVQPAELEDSGVYFCASSQDRDRAYEQYFGPGTRLTVT.

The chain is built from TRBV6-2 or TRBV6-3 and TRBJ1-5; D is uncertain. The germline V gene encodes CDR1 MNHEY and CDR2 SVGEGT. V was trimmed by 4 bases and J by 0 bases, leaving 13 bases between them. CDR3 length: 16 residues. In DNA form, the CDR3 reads TGTGCCAGCAGTTCTACTCAGGTGGCTAGCAATCAGCCCCAGCATTTT. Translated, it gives CASSSTQVASNQPQHF.

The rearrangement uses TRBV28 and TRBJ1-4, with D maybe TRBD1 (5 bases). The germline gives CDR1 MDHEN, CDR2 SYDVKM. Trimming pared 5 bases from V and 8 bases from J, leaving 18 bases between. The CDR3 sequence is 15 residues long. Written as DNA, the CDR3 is TGTGCCAGCAGTAGAGGAGGGGCGCGAGGGGAAAAACTGTTTTTT. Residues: CASSRGGARGEKLFF.

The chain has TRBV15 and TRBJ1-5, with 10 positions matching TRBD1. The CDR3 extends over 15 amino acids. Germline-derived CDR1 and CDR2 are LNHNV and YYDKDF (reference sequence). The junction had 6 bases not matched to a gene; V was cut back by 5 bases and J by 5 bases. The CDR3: CATSWGQGIYQPQHF. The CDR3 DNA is TGTGCCACCAGCTGGGGACAGGGGATCTATCAGCCCCAGCATTTT.

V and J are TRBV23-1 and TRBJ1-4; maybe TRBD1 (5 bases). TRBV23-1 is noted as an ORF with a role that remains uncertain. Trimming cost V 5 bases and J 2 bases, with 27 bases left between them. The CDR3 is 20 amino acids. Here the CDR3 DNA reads TGCGCCAGCAGTTGCCCGGGACCGCGGGGACTCAGCCCGACTAATGAAAAACTGTTTTTT. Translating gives CASSCPGPRGLSPTNEKLFF.

The CDR3, as DNA: TGTGCCATCACGCGGGAGAATGAGCAGTTCTTC. Residues: CAITRENEQFF. This chain joins TRBV10-3 and TRBJ2-1; 7 positions agree with TRBD2. Looked up from germline, CDR1 is ENHRY and CDR2 is SYGVKD. Trimming at V came to 7 bases and at J to 7 bases, leaving 1 base not matched to a gene. The CDR3 is 11 residues long.

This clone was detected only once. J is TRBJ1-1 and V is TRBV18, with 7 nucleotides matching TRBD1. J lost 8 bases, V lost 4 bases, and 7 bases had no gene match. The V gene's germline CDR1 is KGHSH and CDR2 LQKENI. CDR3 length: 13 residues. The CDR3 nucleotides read TGTGCCAGCTCACTTGGGACGGACAGGGAAGCTTTCTTT. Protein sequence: CASSLGTDREAFF.

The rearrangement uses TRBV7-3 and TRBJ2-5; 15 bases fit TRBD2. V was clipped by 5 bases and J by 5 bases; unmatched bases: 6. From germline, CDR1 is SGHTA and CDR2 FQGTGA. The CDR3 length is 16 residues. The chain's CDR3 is CASSPGTSGRLETQYF. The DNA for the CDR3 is TGTGCCAGCAGCCCGGGGACTAGCGGGAGGCTGGAGACCCAGTACTTC.